This T cell receptor beta chain was captured in a study of Graves' ophthalmopathy and Graves' hyperthyroidism. At the level of the study: The study drew peripheral blood at initial diagnosis, before any treatment.

The germline V gene encodes CDR1 SGHTA and CDR2 FQGNSA. This CDR3 is 15 amino acids long. With V trimmed by 4 bases and J by 3 bases, 9 bases remained unmatched. This clonotype was seen at least ten times. Amplifying from RNA transcripts, the study obtained TCR beta CDR3 regions. Amplification began with first-round RT-PCR using HTBI primers, then second-round multiplex PCR was performed. MiXCR was run by TCRdb on the multiplex PCR reads, yielding one entry per CDR3 protein. The data contain a few hundred thousand distinct CDR3 sequences, 15% of them singletons. The sequence derives from a young woman with stable Graves' hyperthyroidism. Input material: peripheral blood. The chain is built from TRBV7-2 and TRBJ2-7, with TRBD1 matching over 7 bases. The CDR3 loop reads CASSSWTGPLYEQYF. The CDR3 DNA reads TGTGCCAGCAGCTCATGGACAGGACCCCTCTACGAGCAGTACTTC.